Below are 24 T cell receptor beta chains sequenced from a single sample in a study of radiotherapy plus CTLA-4 blockade in lung cancer. The method was immunoSEQ multiplex PCR; TCRdb's version includes in-frame clones alone and lacks a portion of them. The sample lists tens of thousands of clones, roughly four fifths occurring once. Sequencing used peripheral blood, obtained from a patient treated with radiotherapy plus ipilimumab. These TCRs come from a human donor with non-small cell lung cancer who had stable disease on radiotherapy plus ipilimumab.

This clone was detected a few times. The CDR3 DNA follows: TGTGCCAGCAGCGCTCCTAGCGGTACTGAAGCTTTCTTT. This sequence encodes CASSAPSGTEAFF. The chain recombines TRBV28 with TRBJ1-1; D is unclear. Germline values: CDR1 MDHEN, CDR2 SYDVKM. This CDR3 contains 13 residues. Trimming shortened V by 6 bases and J by 5 bases, and 13 bases separated the two germline ends.

This rearrangement joins TRBV6-5 to TRBJ2-7; D is unclear. Germline V gene sequence: CDR1 MNHEY, CDR2 SVGAGI. This CDR3 contains 14 residues. V shed 6 bases and J shed 4 bases, with 16 bases lying between them. CDR3 amino acids: CASRLGKGTYEQYF. The CDR3 DNA reads as TGTGCCAGCAGGCTGGGTAAGGGAACTTACGAGCAGTACTTC.

The V call is TRBV7-3, the J call TRBJ2-1, with 7 bases fitting TRBD2. V lost 5 bases, J lost 15 bases, and 13 bases stayed unmatched. The CDR3 contains 13 residues. The germline V gene encodes CDR1 SGHTA and CDR2 FQGTGA. In DNA form, the CDR3 reads TGTGCCAGCAGCGCCCGCCGGGGGGTGGCTCCGTTCTTC. Translated: CASSARRGVAPFF.

This sequence joins TRBV5-3 and TRBJ2-1; 12 bases match TRBD2. TRBV5-3 is given ORF status, its function remaining uncertain. Losses at the gene ends were 4 bases for V and 5 bases for J; bases not matched to a gene: 10. The CDR3 has 17 amino acids. The DNA of the CDR3 is TGTGCCAGAAGCGGCGCTAGCGGGAGGGCCCGGAACAATGAGCAGTTCTTC. Encoded protein: CARSGASGRARNNEQFF.

This chain uses TRBV6-4 with TRBJ1-1; D is uncertain. CDR1 and CDR2 (germline): MRHNA, SNTAGT. This CDR3 contains 15 residues. V was shortened by 9 bases and J by 3 bases, with 20 bases between the two germline ends. In DNA form, the CDR3 reads TGTGCCAGTCGGGCGGGAGACTGGAGGGACACTGAAGCTTTCTTT. Its translation is CASRAGDWRDTEAFF.

The chain couples TRBV11-2 to TRBJ2-7, with 13 bases fitting TRBD2. CDR3 length equals 14 residues. The V and J ends lost 4 bases and 3 bases, in that order; junction bases with no gene match: 0. Per the germline V gene, CDR1 is SGHAT and CDR2 is FQNNGV. The CDR3 DNA reads as TGTGCCAGCAGCTGGACTAGCGGGAGCTACGAGCAGTACTTC. It specifies CASSWTSGSYEQYF.

The V and J genes are TRBV27 and TRBJ2-2, with 7 bases matching TRBD2. Trimming removed 1 base from V and 2 bases from J; junction bases left unmatched: 4. In germline, CDR1 is MNHEY, CDR2 SMNVEV (reference sequence). The CDR3 contains 16 residues. The chain's CDR3 is CASSLFGLVNTGELFF. The DNA of the CDR3 is TGTGCCAGCAGTTTATTCGGACTAGTAAACACCGGGGAGCTGTTTTTT.

The count of this clone is one. This chain connects TRBV14 to TRBJ2-5, with 8 bases fitting TRBD1. Judging by the DNA end, TRBJ2-7 fits better; the J call may be wrong. In germline, CDR1 is SGHDN, CDR2 FVKESK. This CDR3 has 14 residues. CDR3 DNA: TGTGCCAGCAGCCAAACAGGGGGCTCCTACGAGCAGTACTTC. Its translation is CASSQTGGSYEQYF.

V and J are TRBV10-3 and TRBJ2-7, with D tentatively TRBD2 (5 bases). V gave up 8 bases and J gave up 1 base, with 15 bases separating them. Germline V gene lookup returns CDR1 ENHRY and CDR2 SYGVKD. CDR3 length: 14 amino acids. In DNA, the CDR3 is TGTGCCATCGAAGACCCGGGGAATTCCTACGAGCAGTACTTC. It is translated as CAIEDPGNSYEQYF.

The chain is built from TRBV18 and TRBJ1-1, with D possibly being TRBD1 (6 bases). CDR1 and CDR2 from the germline V gene are KGHSH and LQKENI. V gave up 2 bases and J gave up 1 base, with 8 bases separating them. The CDR3 spans 14 residues. The CDR3 nucleotides are TGTGCCAGCTCACCAAAGGGGGGGAACACTGAAGCTTTCTTT. It specifies CASSPKGGNTEAFF.

The genes are TRBV14 and TRBJ1-1; TRBD1 might be the D (5 bases). Germline V lookup: CDR1 SGHDN, CDR2 FVKESK. The CDR3 contains 16 residues. Trimming stripped 0 bases from V and 3 bases from J, with 14 bases between. DNA for the CDR3: TGTGCCAGCAGCCAAGATCGCGGGGCCTGGGACACTGAAGCTTTCTTT. Its translation is CASSQDRGAWDTEAFF. The full variable domain, with the rest looked up from reference TRBV14 and TRBJ1-1, is EAGVTQFPSHSVIEKGQTVTLRCDPISGHDNLYWYRRVMGKEIKFLLHFVKESKQDESGMPNNRFLAERTGGTYSTLKVQPAELEDSGVYFCASSQDRGAWDTEAFFGQGTRLTVV.

The CDR3 loop reads CASSESGGSFQPQHF. The CDR3, as DNA: TGCGCCAGCAGTGAGTCAGGGGGCTCGTTTCAGCCCCAGCATTTT. The chain recombines TRBV10-2 with TRBJ1-5; TRBD1 aligns across 7 bases. The germline CDR1 and CDR2 sequences are WSHSY and SAAADI. There are 15 residues in the CDR3. V gave up 0 bases and J gave up 6 bases; unmatched junction bases: 5.

This clone occurred once. J is TRBJ1-4 and V is TRBV11-2; D ambiguous. The V and J ends lost 3 bases and 5 bases respectively, with 10 bases between them. The CDR3 has 14 amino acids. Germline-derived CDR1 and CDR2 are SGHAT and FQNNGV. The CDR3 bases are TGTGCCAGCAGCTTTTTTGGGCCGAATGAAAAACTGTTTTTT. This translates into CASSFFGPNEKLFF.

The rearrangement uses TRBV27 and TRBJ1-5; TRBD1 might be the D (5 bases). The CDR3 loop spans 17 amino acids. Germline assignment: CDR1 MNHEY and CDR2 SMNVEV (reference sequence). The germline V and J ends were trimmed by 3 bases and 0 bases, with 15 bases remaining between them. CDR3 DNA: TGTGCCAGCAGTTTTTCAAGAGGGGCCAATAGCAATCAGCCCCAGCATTTT. As protein: CASSFSRGANSNQPQHF.

This chain joins TRBV30 and TRBJ1-5, with D possibly matching TRBD1 (5 bases). Germline V lookup: CDR1 GTSNPN, CDR2 SVGIG (reference sequence). V shed 1 base and J shed 4 bases, with 11 bases lying between them. CDR3 length: 14 residues. The CDR3 DNA sequence: TGTGCCTGGAGTGGGGGACTGACTAATCAGCCCCAGCATTTT. The encoded protein is CAWSGGLTNQPQHF.

The gene calls are TRBV6-1 and TRBJ1-6; D not resolved. Trimming shortened V by 8 bases and J by 8 bases, and 19 bases separated the two germline ends. The CDR3 spans 15 residues. Germline V lookup: CDR1 MNHNS, CDR2 SASEGT. CDR3 sequence reads: CASPPIGRPDSPLHF. CDR3 nucleotide sequence: TGTGCCAGCCCCCCGATTGGTCGGCCGGATTCACCCCTCCACTTT.

The CDR3 DNA reads as TGCAGCGTTGGGTTAGGGATCCACGAGCAGTACTTC. Protein product: CSVGLGIHEQYF. The V gene is TRBV29-1, the J gene TRBJ2-7; the D is unclear. Germline assignment: CDR1 SQVTM and CDR2 ANQGSEA. This CDR3 spans 12 amino acids. The germline V and J ends were trimmed by 4 bases and 5 bases, with 12 bases remaining between them.

This clone appeared a single time. This sequence joins TRBV27 and TRBJ1-5; perhaps TRBD1 as D (6 bases). CDR3 length equals 15 residues. The germline V and J ends were trimmed by 6 bases and 4 bases, with 16 bases remaining between them. From germline, CDR1 is MNHEY and CDR2 SMNVEV (reference sequence). CDR3 amino acids: CASRSGQWDNQPQHF. The CDR3 nucleotides read TGTGCCAGCAGGTCGGGACAATGGGATAATCAGCCCCAGCATTTT.

Comments on this clone: At the DNA level, this CDR3 is encoded by other sequences in the same sample as well. This chain links TRBV30 with TRBJ2-5, with unresolved D. There are 13 residues in the CDR3. Trimming removed 0 bases from V and 1 base from J, with 6 bases in between. Germline V gene lookup returns CDR1 GTSNPN and CDR2 SVGIG (reference sequence). The CDR3 sequence: CAWSVRSQETQYF. CDR3 nucleotide sequence: TGTGCCTGGAGTGTACGTAGCCAAGAGACCCAGTACTTC.

The rearrangement links TRBV6-6 to TRBJ1-5; 7 bases line up with TRBD1. The CDR3 consists of 16 residues. With 4 bases clipped from V and 7 bases from J, the junction kept 13 bases outside the gene matches. Germline V CDR1 and CDR2: MNHNY, SVGAGI (reference sequence). The CDR3 spells CASSLGGGGGPQPQHF. The DNA of the CDR3 is TGTGCCAGCAGTTTAGGGGGCGGAGGAGGCCCCCAGCCCCAGCATTTT.

The chain combines TRBV6-5 with TRBJ1-6; 9 bases agree with TRBD1. V trimming: 0 bases; J trimming: 8 bases; junction bases outside the gene matches: 5. The germline V gene encodes CDR1 MNHEY and CDR2 SVGAGI. This CDR3 spans 16 amino acids. The CDR3 DNA follows: TGTGCCAGCAGTTACTCCGGGACAGGGCATTATTCACCCCTCCACTTT. Translated: CASSYSGTGHYSPLHF.

The V gene is TRBV6-1, the J gene TRBJ2-3; a possible D gene is TRBD1 (5 bases). Germline CDR1 is MNHNS and CDR2 is SASEGT. Trimming shortened V by 6 bases and J by 0 bases, and 13 bases separated the two germline ends. CDR3 length equals 15 residues. The CDR3 sequence is CASRPFGASTDTQYF. CDR3 nucleotide sequence: TGTGCCAGCAGGCCTTTTGGGGCCAGCACAGATACGCAGTATTTT.

This clone was seen just once. This sample also contains other DNA sequences that code for the same CDR3. The chain combines TRBV29-1 with TRBJ1-2; D is unresolved. Per germline, CDR1 SQVTM and CDR2 ANQGSEA. The germline V and J ends were trimmed by 1 base and 2 bases, with 8 bases remaining between them. The CDR3 runs to 13 residues. The CDR3 DNA follows: TGCAGCGTTGAAGGAGACACAAACTATGGCTACACCTTC. Translated: CSVEGDTNYGYTF. Looking up the rest from reference TRBV29-1 and TRBJ1-2 gives the full variable domain: SAVISQKPSRDICQRGTSLTIQCQVDSQVTMMFWYRQQPGQSLTLIATANQGSEATYESGFVIDKFPISRPNLTFSTLTVSNMSPEDSSIYLCSVEGDTNYGYTFGSGTRLTVV.

The chain carries TRBV5-1 and TRBJ1-1, with D possibly matching TRBD1 (5 bases). The germline gives CDR1 SGHRS, CDR2 YFSETQ. The CDR3 is made up of 14 amino acids. V lost 2 bases and J 5 bases, leaving 13 bases between the germline ends. The CDR3 protein is CASSLLFRETEAFF. CDR3 DNA: TGCGCCAGCAGCTTATTATTCAGGGAAACTGAAGCTTTCTTT.